This T cell receptor beta chain came from a study of response to subunit inactivated influenza vaccine. TCRdb ran MiXCR on the RT-PCR reads and lists one entry per CDR3 protein. In the table there are around 530,000 distinct CDR3 sequences, roughly 10% of which are singletons. In its sample, this clonotype was seen a few times. CDR3 size: 16 residues. Germline assignment: CDR1 SEHNR and CDR2 FQNEAQ (reference sequence). The V segment lost 5 bases and the J segment 2 bases; nucleotides outside the gene matches: 8. This clonotype was sampled from a man aged 45-65 years who received an inactivated influenza vaccine. This specimen was PBMCs from blood, taken on the day of vaccination. The V call is TRBV7-9, the J call TRBJ2-7; 11 bases fit TRBD2. This CDR3 is CASSSTIAGGPYEQYF. CDR3 coding DNA: TGTGCCAGCAGCAGCACTATAGCGGGAGGGCCCTACGAGCAGTACTTC.